The next 18 T cell receptor beta chains were all read from a single sample in a study of a mutant IDH1 vaccine in newly diagnosed glioma. Described time point: week 47, end of study. Each dose delivered 300 ug of mutant IDH1 20-mer peptide subcutaneously with imiquimod. Measured with immunoSEQ multiplex PCR; TCRdb has only the in-frame clones, and not every one. The table records 75,000 to 95,000 clones, 89% of them present only once. These receptors have no identified antigens. Source: PBMCs, taken from a glioma patient whose treatment included an IDH1 peptide vaccine. These receptors all stem from a woman aged 45-65 years with glioma.

This clone showed up just once. V gene TRBV6-6 combines with J gene TRBJ1-3; D possibly corresponds to TRBD1 (6 bases). The CDR3 length is 15 residues. Germline values: CDR1 MNHNY, CDR2 SVGAGI (reference sequence). The V gene lost 2 bases and the J gene lost 4 bases, with 12 bases spanning the gap. This chain's CDR3 is CASSYAGARGNTIYF. CDR3 in DNA: TGTGCCAGCAGTTACGCAGGGGCGCGGGGAAACACCATATATTTT.

V and J are TRBV27 and TRBJ1-1; TRBD1 might be the D (6 bases). V was trimmed by 6 bases and J by 0 bases, leaving 8 bases between them. Germline loops: CDR1 MNHEY, CDR2 SMNVEV (reference sequence). The CDR3 consists of 13 residues. The CDR3 is CASRDRLNTEAFF. The CDR3 bases are TGTGCCAGCAGGGACAGATTGAACACTGAAGCTTTCTTT.

The V call is TRBV5-1, the J call TRBJ2-5; TRBD2 matches 10 bases. V shed 1 base and J 4 bases; nucleotides not matched to a gene: 7. Germline CDR1 reads SGHRS; CDR2 reads YFSETQ. The CDR3 contains 16 residues. CDR3 in DNA: TGCGCCAGCAGCTTGCCTAGCGGGGGTATGGGAGAGACCCAGTACTTC. Its translation: CASSLPSGGMGETQYF.

This chain connects TRBV4-1 to TRBJ2-3; 7 positions match TRBD2. The CDR3 consists of 14 residues. V gave up 4 bases and J gave up 3 bases; unmatched junction bases: 4. CDR1 and CDR2 (germline): MGHRA, YSYEKL. The CDR3 bases are TGCGCCAGCAGCCCGGGGACTAATACAGATACGCAGTATTTT. The encoded protein is CASSPGTNTDTQYF.

The genes are TRBV10-3 and TRBJ2-1; perhaps TRBD1 as D (6 bases). The CDR3 has 13 amino acids. Per the germline V gene, CDR1 is ENHRY and CDR2 is SYGVKD. Trimming cost V 2 bases and J 7 bases, with 9 bases left between them. The CDR3 region is CAISEGTPNEQFF. CDR3 DNA sequence: TGTGCCATCAGTGAGGGGACACCTAATGAGCAGTTCTTC.

A note on this clone: One end of the junction is discordant with germline, which a read error may explain. V is TRBV7-7 and J is TRBJ2-1; D may be TRBD2 (5 bases). The V gene's germline CDR1 is SSHAT and CDR2 FNYEAQ (reference sequence). The CDR3 sequence is 16 residues long. The CDR3 is CASSSGTPGSYNEQFF. The CDR3 region has the DNA TGTGCTAGCAGCTCAGGAACGCCGGGATCCTACAATGAGCAGTTCTTC.

The DNA for the CDR3 is TGTGCCACCAGCAATAGGAACACTGAAGCTTTCTTT. Its translation is CATSNRNTEAFF. The chain links TRBV15 to TRBJ1-1; D is unclear. CDR1 is LNHNV and CDR2 is YYDKDF in the germline V gene (reference sequence). The CDR3 covers 12 residues. V gave up 4 bases and J gave up 1 base, with 4 bases separating them.

J is TRBJ1-4 and V is TRBV11-2, with 8 nucleotides matching TRBD1. Trimming at V came to 4 bases and at J to 3 bases, leaving 10 bases not matched to a gene. Per the germline V gene, CDR1 is SGHAT and CDR2 is FQNNGV. This CDR3 has 17 residues. In DNA, the CDR3 is TGTGCCAGCAGCTCCCGACCGGGACAGGTGGCTAATGAAAAACTGTTTTTT. Protein: CASSSRPGQVANEKLFF. Drawing the rest from reference TRBV11-2 and TRBJ1-4, the complete variable domain is EAGVAQSPRYKIIEKRQSVAFWCNPISGHATLYWYQQILGQGPKLLIQFQNNGVVDDSQLPKDRFSAERLKGVDSTLKIQPAKLEDSAVYLCASSSRPGQVANEKLFFGSGTQLSVL.

The rearrangement links TRBV7-9 to TRBJ1-6, with no clear D. The CDR3 has 13 residues. Germline V gene sequence: CDR1 SEHNR, CDR2 FQNEAQ (reference sequence). V lost 5 bases, J lost 10 bases, and 12 bases lay in between. CDR3 residues: CASSLEERSPLHF. The CDR3 nucleotides are TGTGCCAGCAGCCTCGAAGAGCGATCACCCCTCCACTTT.

This clone has just one count. The chain combines TRBV28 with TRBJ2-2; no clear D gene. The CDR3 loop spans 12 amino acids. Trimming left V 6 bases short and J 1 base short, with 3 bases between. From germline, CDR1 is MDHEN and CDR2 SYDVKM. CDR3 DNA: TGTGCCAGCAGCCTGAACACCGGGGAGCTGTTTTTT. Translation: CASSLNTGELFF.

The chain carries TRBV28 and TRBJ2-7; the match to TRBD2 covers 9 bases. V trimming: 6 bases; J trimming: 3 bases; junction bases outside the gene matches: 9. The V gene's germline CDR1 is MDHEN and CDR2 SYDVKM. The CDR3 consists of 15 residues. In DNA form, the CDR3 reads TGTGCCAGCAGCCCACTAGCGGGTAACGACTACGAGCAGTACTTC. Protein product: CASSPLAGNDYEQYF.

V and J are TRBV2 and TRBJ1-2, with D uncertain. Germline CDR1 is SNHLY and CDR2 is FYNNEI. V lost 6 bases and J lost 4, with 6 bases in between. CDR3 size: 11 residues. CDR3 sequence: CASSVLYGYTF. The CDR3 region has the DNA TGTGCCAGCAGCGTCCTCTATGGCTACACCTTC. Combining the CDR3 with reference TRBV2 and TRBJ1-2 gives the whole variable domain EPEVTQTPSHQVTQMGQEVILRCVPISNHLYFYWYRQILGQKVEFLVSFYNNEISEKSEIFDDQFSVERPDGSNFTLKIRSTKLEDSAMYFCASSVLYGYTFGSGTRLTVV.

The chain uses TRBV6-6 and TRBJ2-7; D is possibly TRBD2 (5 bases). Germline V gene sequence: CDR1 MNHNY, CDR2 SVGAGI (reference sequence). This CDR3 has 11 residues. Between the trimmed V and J ends, which lost 0 bases and 9 bases, there was a span of 6 bases. CDR3 sequence (DNA): TGTGCCAGCAGTTACTCGAGGGTGCAGTACTTC. Its translation is CASSYSRVQYF.

The rearrangement uses TRBV4-1 and TRBJ2-7; TRBD2 matches 7 bases. This CDR3 comprises 15 residues. Germline V lookup: CDR1 MGHRA, CDR2 YSYEKL. V dropped 2 bases and J dropped 4; count of bases not matched to a gene: 8. The CDR3 DNA reads TGCGCCAGCAGCCAAAGGAGCGGGGACTTATACGAGCAGTACTTC. Translated: CASSQRSGDLYEQYF.

The V and J genes are TRBV7-9 and TRBJ2-1, with 11 bases aligning to TRBD2. Trimming removed 6 bases from V and 7 bases from J; junction bases left unmatched: 2. Germline CDR1 reads SEHNR; CDR2 reads FQNEAQ (reference sequence). The CDR3 is 13 amino acids. The DNA of the CDR3 is TGTGCCAGCAGTTCTAGCGGGAGGAATGAGCAGTTCTTC. This gives the protein CASSSSGRNEQFF.

V usage is TRBV9 and J usage is TRBJ2-7; D ambiguous. V lost 4 bases to trimming and J lost 2 bases, with 10 bases between them. CDR3 length: 13 amino acids. Germline CDR1 and CDR2: SGDLS and YYNGEE. This chain's CDR3 is CASSLDSTYEQYF. CDR3 bases: TGTGCCAGCAGCCTCGACTCAACCTACGAGCAGTACTTC.

The chain uses TRBV5-4 and TRBJ2-5, with TRBD1 matching over 9 bases. Trimming at V came to 2 bases and at J to 5 bases, leaving 7 bases not matched to a gene. Per germline, CDR1 SGHNT and CDR2 YYREEE (reference sequence). The CDR3 consists of 15 residues. CDR3 nucleotides: TGTGCCAGCAGCTTTACCGGGACAGGGTACGAGACCCAGTACTTC. Translating gives CASSFTGTGYETQYF.

The chain carries TRBV6-5 and TRBJ1-1; D remains unclear. CDR3 length: 13 residues. CDR1 and CDR2 from the germline V gene are MNHEY and SVGAGI. The V end was cut by 7 bases, the J end by 1 base, with 10 bases between. CDR3 sequence reads: CASTKGRNTEAFF. Written as DNA, the CDR3 is TGTGCCAGCACTAAAGGGAGGAACACTGAAGCTTTCTTT.